The rows below give T cell receptor beta chains drawn from one sample of a study of blood T cells in healthy people across ages. MiXCR, run by TCRdb on the 5' RACE reads, gives a single entry per CDR3 protein. In the table there are 600,000 to 800,000 distinct CDR3 sequences, about 21% of which are singletons. The specimen sequenced was blood. The receptors were gathered from a man aged 70-80 years in good health. Each CDR3 is given with its conserved first and last residue. Each record gives: D gene, J gene, V gene, clone size, CDR3 protein, CDR3 DNA. A D gene is named only where the DNA matches it firmly. Where a row states a size, it is once, few, many or the class of an expanded clone; other rows omit it.

d_call: NA; j_call: TRBJ2-4; v_call: TRBV20-1; clone_size: many; cdr3_aa: CSAREQSSGKNIQYF; cdr3_nt: TGCAGTGCTAGAGAACAGAGTAGTGGCAAAAACATTCAGTACTTC
d_call: TRBD1; j_call: TRBJ1-2; v_call: TRBV5-4; clone_size: NA; cdr3_aa: CASREQGASYGYTF; cdr3_nt: TGTGCCAGCAGGGAACAGGGGGCCAGCTATGGCTACACCTTC
d_call: TRBD1; j_call: TRBJ1-1; v_call: TRBV5-6; clone_size: NA; cdr3_aa: CASSPHQGANTEAFF; cdr3_nt: TGTGCCAGCAGCCCACATCAGGGGGCGAACACTGAAGCTTTCTTT
d_call: NA; j_call: TRBJ2-5; v_call: TRBV29-1; clone_size: many; cdr3_aa: CSVTTGQETQYF; cdr3_nt: TGCAGCGTTACGACAGGTCAAGAGACCCAGTACTTC
d_call: NA; j_call: TRBJ1-1; v_call: TRBV7-2; clone_size: NA; cdr3_aa: CASTRGGMNTEAFF; cdr3_nt: TGTGCCAGCACCCGAGGGGGGATGAACACTGAAGCTTTCTTT
d_call: TRBD1; j_call: TRBJ1-2; v_call: TRBV20-1; clone_size: few; cdr3_aa: CSARTGTGVGYTF; cdr3_nt: TGCAGTGCTAGAACCGGGACAGGGGTCGGCTACACCTTC
d_call: TRBD1; j_call: TRBJ2-5; v_call: TRBV5-1; clone_size: NA; cdr3_aa: CASSLEGAAETQYF; cdr3_nt: TGCGCCAGCAGCTTGGAGGGGGCTGCAGAGACCCAGTACTTC
d_call: NA; j_call: TRBJ2-3; v_call: TRBV7-8; clone_size: many; cdr3_aa: CASSRTRTEDTQYF; cdr3_nt: TGTGCCAGCAGCAGAACCAGGACGGAAGACACGCAGTATTTT
d_call: NA; j_call: TRBJ2-5; v_call: TRBV29-1; clone_size: many; cdr3_aa: CSVSFRQETQYF; cdr3_nt: TGCAGCGTTTCTTTCAGGCAAGAGACCCAGTACTTC
d_call: TRBD2; j_call: TRBJ2-7; v_call: TRBV20-1; clone_size: NA; cdr3_aa: CSARPLAGGDSYEQYF; cdr3_nt: TGCAGTGCTAGACCGCTAGCGGGAGGGGACTCCTACGAGCAGTACTTC
d_call: TRBD2; j_call: TRBJ2-1; v_call: TRBV4-1; clone_size: NA; cdr3_aa: CASSQDLLAGGTNEQFF; cdr3_nt: TGCGCCAGCAGCCAAGATCTGCTAGCGGGAGGAACAAATGAGCAGTTCTTC
d_call: TRBD2; j_call: TRBJ2-2; v_call: TRBV7-3; clone_size: few; cdr3_aa: CASRFCWLAGTGELFF; cdr3_nt: TGTGCCAGCAGGTTTTGCTGGCTAGCGGGCACCGGGGAGCTGTTTTTT
d_call: NA; j_call: TRBJ2-3; v_call: TRBV6-1; clone_size: NA; cdr3_aa: CASSERGATDTQYF; cdr3_nt: TGTGCCAGCAGTGAACGCGGAGCCACAGATACGCAGTATTTT
d_call: TRBD1; j_call: TRBJ2-4; v_call: TRBV5-6; clone_size: few; cdr3_aa: CASSLETGGWENIQYF; cdr3_nt: TGTGCCAGCAGCTTGGAGACAGGGGGTTGGGAAAACATTCAGTACTTC
d_call: NA; j_call: TRBJ2-4; v_call: TRBV3-1; clone_size: NA; cdr3_aa: CASSQRLAKNIQYF; cdr3_nt: TGTGCCAGCAGCCAAAGATTAGCCAAAAACATTCAGTACTTC
d_call: TRBD1; j_call: TRBJ2-7; v_call: TRBV5-1; clone_size: NA; cdr3_aa: CASSSGQGVDEQYF; cdr3_nt: TGCGCCAGCAGCAGCGGACAGGGGGTTGACGAGCAGTACTTC
d_call: TRBD2; j_call: TRBJ2-2; v_call: TRBV2; clone_size: many; cdr3_aa: CASSVAGGNTGELFF; cdr3_nt: TGTGCCAGCAGTGTAGCGGGAGGGAACACCGGGGAGCTGTTTTTT
d_call: TRBD2; j_call: TRBJ2-7; v_call: TRBV7-2; clone_size: NA; cdr3_aa: CASSLGFGLARDEQYF; cdr3_nt: TGTGCCAGCAGCTTAGGGTTTGGACTAGCTCGTGACGAGCAGTACTTC
d_call: NA; j_call: TRBJ1-2; v_call: TRBV20-1; clone_size: few; cdr3_aa: CRSGAPNYGYTF; cdr3_nt: TGCAGGAGCGGAGCCCCTAACTATGGCTACACCTTC
d_call: NA; j_call: TRBJ2-1; v_call: TRBV3-1; clone_size: many; cdr3_aa: CASSQDRVAAKTSYNEQFF; cdr3_nt: TGTGCCAGCAGCCAAGATCGGGTAGCGGCTAAGACCTCCTACAATGAGCAGTTCTTC
d_call: NA; j_call: TRBJ1-6; v_call: TRBV20-1; clone_size: NA; cdr3_aa: CSASLGNSPLHF; cdr3_nt: TGCAGTGCTAGTCTCGGGAATTCACCCCTCCACTTT
d_call: TRBD2; j_call: TRBJ2-5; v_call: TRBV4-3; clone_size: few; cdr3_aa: CASSQTSGTRETQYF; cdr3_nt: TGCGCCAGCAGCCAGACCTCCGGGACTAGAGAGACCCAGTACTTC
d_call: NA; j_call: TRBJ2-7; v_call: TRBV14; clone_size: NA; cdr3_aa: CASSRDVGDWYEQYF; cdr3_nt: TGTGCCAGCAGCCGAGATGTGGGAGACTGGTACGAGCAGTACTTC
d_call: TRBD1; j_call: TRBJ2-1; v_call: TRBV28; clone_size: NA; cdr3_aa: CASSMDRVPNEQFF; cdr3_nt: TGTGCCAGCAGTATGGACAGGGTTCCTAATGAGCAGTTCTTC
d_call: NA; j_call: TRBJ2-1; v_call: TRBV15; clone_size: few; cdr3_aa: CATSSDRQGNEQFF; cdr3_nt: TGTGCCACCAGCAGCGACAGGCAGGGCAATGAGCAGTTCTTC
d_call: NA; j_call: TRBJ2-3; v_call: TRBV7-2; clone_size: few; cdr3_aa: CASSLRRRTDTQYF; cdr3_nt: TGTGCCAGCAGCTTAAGGCGGCGCACAGATACGCAGTATTTT
d_call: TRBD1; j_call: TRBJ2-3; v_call: TRBV5-6; clone_size: few; cdr3_aa: CAGMTHRTGQGTDTQYF; cdr3_nt: TGTGCCGGAATGACTCACCGAACAGGACAGGGCACAGATACGCAGTATTTT
d_call: NA; j_call: TRBJ1-2; v_call: TRBV6-6; clone_size: NA; cdr3_aa: CASSRPVTDSNGYTF; cdr3_nt: TGTGCCAGCAGTCGGCCTGTTACAGATTCGAATGGCTACACCTTC
d_call: TRBD2; j_call: TRBJ2-5; v_call: TRBV5-1; clone_size: many; cdr3_aa: CASSLSGTSGSSQETQYF; cdr3_nt: TGCGCCAGCAGCTTATCCGGGACTAGCGGGAGTAGCCAAGAGACCCAGTACTTC
d_call: TRBD1; j_call: TRBJ2-3; v_call: TRBV6-2/TRBV6-3; clone_size: few; cdr3_aa: CASSHEGAGTDTQYF; cdr3_nt: TGTGCCAGCAGTCACGAGGGGGCAGGGACAGATACGCAGTATTTT
d_call: TRBD1; j_call: TRBJ2-1; v_call: TRBV6-1; clone_size: NA; cdr3_aa: CASSDWSGGTGNEQFF; cdr3_nt: TGTGCCAGCAGTGATTGGTCTGGCGGGACAGGGAATGAGCAGTTCTTC
d_call: NA; j_call: TRBJ1-1; v_call: TRBV2; clone_size: NA; cdr3_aa: CASSGMENTEAFF; cdr3_nt: TGTGCCAGCAGTGGAATGGAGAACACTGAAGCTTTCTTT
d_call: TRBD2; j_call: TRBJ2-3; v_call: TRBV20-1; clone_size: many; cdr3_aa: CSPGGSGRRDTQYF; cdr3_nt: TGCAGTCCCGGGGGTAGCGGGAGGAGGGATACGCAGTATTTT